These T cell receptor beta chains were read from a single sample in a study of long-term antiretroviral therapy in people with HIV. Sequencing used immunoSEQ multiplex PCR; TCRdb keeps in-frame clones, though not all of them. The table has 33,000 or so clones, roughly four fifths seen once. Material: unsorted PBMCs, obtained 0.3 years after starting antiretroviral therapy. These receptors came from a man younger than 30 with HIV. Both conserved end residues are part of each CDR3. D genes are given only for firm matches. The listing skips clone size in some rows; elsewhere it reads once, few, many or a size class.

-,TRBJ1-1,-,TRBV5-6,CASSLRGNTEAFF,TGTGCCAGCAGCTTGAGAGGGAACACTGAAGCTTTCTTT
-,TRBJ2-7,TRBD1,TRBV5-4,CASSVGQGVEQYF,TGTGCCAGCAGCGTCGGACAGGGGGTCGAGCAGTACTTC
-,TRBJ2-2,-,TRBV27,CASSPAALRAGELFF,TGTGCCAGCAGTCCAGCGGCCCTAAGGGCCGGGGAGCTGTTTTTT
-,TRBJ2-5,-,TRBV28,CASSLEILGIKETQYF,TGTGCCAGCAGCCTGGAAATTCTAGGGATAAAAGAGACCCAGTACTTC
-,TRBJ2-1,-,TRBV7-2,CASSLFGNEQFF,TGTGCCAGCAGCTTATTCGGCAATGAGCAGTTCTTC
-,TRBJ2-2,-,TRBV5-4,CASSLGPGTNAGELFF,TGTGCCAGCAGCTTGGGTCCAGGGACGAACGCCGGGGAGCTGTTTTTT
-,TRBJ2-6,TRBD1,TRBV30,CAWGQGLFSGANVLTF,TGTGCCTGGGGACAGGGGTTATTCTCTGGGGCCAACGTCCTGACTTTC
-,TRBJ2-2,TRBD1,TRBV5-1,CASSLRQGTGELFF,TGCGCCAGCAGCTTGCGACAGGGGACCGGGGAGCTGTTTTTT
-,TRBJ1-1,-,TRBV19,CASSPPGGGTEAFF,TGTGCCAGTAGTCCCCCGGGGGGAGGAACTGAAGCTTTCTTT
-,TRBJ2-1,-,TRBV9,CASSVGTVEGQFF,TGTGCCAGCAGCGTAGGGACTGTTGAGGGGCAGTTCTTC
-,TRBJ1-2,TRBD1,TRBV11-2,CASSPDRGYGYTF,TGTGCCAGCAGCCCGGACAGGGGCTATGGCTACACCTTC
once,TRBJ2-7,TRBD2,TRBV11-2,CASSLGSGSGSRYEQYF,TGTGCCAGCAGCCTAGGGTCGGGGAGCGGGAGCAGATACGAGCAGTACTTC
-,TRBJ1-5,-,TRBV27,CASSLSPLSNQPQHF,TGTGCCAGCAGTTTAAGCCCCTTAAGCAATCAGCCCCAGCATTTT
few,TRBJ2-5,-,TRBV4-1,CASSQTAGQETQYF,TGCGCCAGCAGCCAGACCGCGGGGCAAGAGACCCAGTACTTC
-,TRBJ2-7,-,TRBV5-1,CASSLMPEGNEQYF,TGCGCCAGCAGCTTGATGCCGGAAGGGAACGAGCAGTACTTC
-,TRBJ2-1,-,TRBV7-2,CASTPDPVGEQFF,TGTGCCAGCACCCCAGACCCGGTAGGTGAGCAGTTCTTC
once,TRBJ2-1,-,TRBV15,CATSREASANEQFF,TGTGCCACCAGCAGAGAGGCTAGCGCAAATGAGCAGTTCTTC
few,TRBJ1-2,-,TRBV7-9,CASSLGEIRGYTF,TGTGCCAGCAGCTTAGGCGAGATTCGGGGCTACACCTTC
-,TRBJ2-3,TRBD2,TRBV19,CASRLAGPTDTQYF,TGTGCCAGTAGGCTAGCGGGACCCACAGATACGCAGTATTTT
-,TRBJ2-7,-,TRBV11-2,CASSAVGEQYF,TGTGCCAGCAGCGCAGTGGGCGAGCAGTACTTC
-,TRBJ1-2,TRBD1,TRBV5-8,CASSLGQVYGYTF,TGTGCCAGCAGCCTAGGACAGGTCTATGGCTACACCTTC
-,TRBJ2-7,TRBD2,TRBV5-6,CASSFGLAGEQYF,TGTGCCAGCAGCTTTGGACTAGCGGGTGAGCAGTACTTC
-,TRBJ1-1,TRBD1,TRBV28,CASSLTGGGTEAFF,TGTGCCAGCAGTTTAACAGGGGGCGGGACTGAAGCTTTCTTT
-,TRBJ2-7,TRBD2,TRBV19,CASSVASGASYEQYF,TGTGCCAGTAGTGTCGCTAGCGGGGCCTCCTACGAGCAGTACTTC
-,TRBJ1-3,TRBD1,TRBV28,CASTLDRVGNTIYF,TGTGCCAGCACCCTAGACAGGGTTGGAAACACCATATATTTT
few,TRBJ2-3,-,TRBV25-1,CASSRGVSGDTQYF,TGTGCCAGCAGTCGGGGAGTTAGTGGAGATACGCAGTATTTT
-,TRBJ2-2,-,TRBV19,CASTPHGGTGELFF,TGTGCCAGTACCCCACACGGGGGCACCGGGGAGCTGTTTTTT
few,TRBJ2-7,-,TRBV18,CASSPGQPEQYF,TGTGCCAGCTCACCCGGGCAGCCCGAGCAGTACTTC
-,TRBJ1-1,-,TRBV15,CATSRDGTGKPRAFF,TGTGCCACCAGCAGAGATGGAACAGGTAAGCCCCGAGCTTTCTTT
-,TRBJ2-5,TRBD2,TRBV4-1,CASSPLRGSGEETQYF,TGCGCCAGCAGCCCCTTACGGGGTAGCGGGGAAGAGACCCAGTACTTC
-,TRBJ2-7,-,TRBV15,CATSSGYRVSGYEQYF,TGTGCCACCAGCTCCGGGTACAGAGTCTCGGGCTACGAGCAGTACTTC
-,TRBJ2-7,TRBD1,TRBV28,CASRDRGYEQYF,TGTGCCAGCCGGGACAGGGGCTACGAGCAGTACTTC
few,TRBJ1-4,-,TRBV15,CATSTHREGGEKLFF,TGTGCCACCAGCACGCACAGGGAAGGGGGGGAAAAACTGTTTTTT